What follows is one TCR beta chain and its context. The table came from immunoSEQ multiplex PCR; TCRdb's copy has only in-frame clones and leaves some out. The sample includes under 700,000 clones, 70% to 80% of them seen just once. The entry originates in a study of shared T cell receptors in the human thymus. This CDR3 has 12 residues. Trimming removed 6 bases from V and 5 bases from J, with 10 bases in between. Germline V gene data show CDR1 as SNHLY and CDR2 as FYNNEI. This same sample was also taken into another study, of human thymus T cells. That source notes: Repertoires sampled from thymus and blood appeared biased in V and J gene usage.

The origin of this receptor is a boy in the first two years of life with a congenital heart defect. The specimen sequenced was thymocytes. The V call is TRBV2, the J call TRBJ2-5; D perhaps matches TRBD2 (6 bases). The DNA of the CDR3 is TGTGCCAGCAGGGGGAGGAGGGAGACCCAGTACTTC. It codes for CASRGRRETQYF.